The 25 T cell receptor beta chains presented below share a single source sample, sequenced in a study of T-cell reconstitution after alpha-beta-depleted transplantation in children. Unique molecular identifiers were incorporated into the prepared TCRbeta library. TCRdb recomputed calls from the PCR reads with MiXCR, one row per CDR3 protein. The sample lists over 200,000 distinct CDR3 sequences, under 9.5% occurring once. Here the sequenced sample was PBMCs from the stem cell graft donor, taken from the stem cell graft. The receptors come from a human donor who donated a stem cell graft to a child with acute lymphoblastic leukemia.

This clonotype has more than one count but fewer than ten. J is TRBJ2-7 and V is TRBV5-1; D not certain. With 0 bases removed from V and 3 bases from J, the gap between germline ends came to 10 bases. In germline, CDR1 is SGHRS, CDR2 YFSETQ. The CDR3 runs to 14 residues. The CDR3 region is CASSLDGIGYEQYF. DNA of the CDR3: TGCGCCAGCAGCTTGGATGGAATCGGCTACGAGCAGTACTTC.

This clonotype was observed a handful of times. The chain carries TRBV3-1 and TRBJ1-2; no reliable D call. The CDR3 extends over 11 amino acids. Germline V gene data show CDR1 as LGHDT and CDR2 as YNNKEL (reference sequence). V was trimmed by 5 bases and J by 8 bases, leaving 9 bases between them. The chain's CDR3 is CASSTLSGYTF. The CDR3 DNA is TGTGCCAGCAGCACTCTATCGGGCTACACCTTC.

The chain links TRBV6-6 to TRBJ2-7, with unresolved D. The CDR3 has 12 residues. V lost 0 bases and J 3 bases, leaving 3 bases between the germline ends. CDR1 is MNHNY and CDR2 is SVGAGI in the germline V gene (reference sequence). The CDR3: CASSYSSYEQYF. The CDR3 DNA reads TGTGCCAGCAGTTACTCTAGCTACGAGCAGTACTTC.

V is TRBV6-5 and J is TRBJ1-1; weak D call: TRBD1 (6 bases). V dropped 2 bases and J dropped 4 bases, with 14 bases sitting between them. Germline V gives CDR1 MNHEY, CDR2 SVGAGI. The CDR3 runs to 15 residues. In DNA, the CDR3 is TGTGCCAGCAGTTACCGTGGGGGCATCGGCACTGAAGCTTTCTTT. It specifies CASSYRGGIGTEAFF.

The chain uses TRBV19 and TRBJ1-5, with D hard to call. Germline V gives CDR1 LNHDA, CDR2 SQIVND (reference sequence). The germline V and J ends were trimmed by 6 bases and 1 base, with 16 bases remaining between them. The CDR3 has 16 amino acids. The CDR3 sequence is CASRALKSGSNQPQHF. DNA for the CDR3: TGTGCCAGTAGGGCCTTGAAGTCGGGAAGCAATCAGCCCCAGCATTTT.

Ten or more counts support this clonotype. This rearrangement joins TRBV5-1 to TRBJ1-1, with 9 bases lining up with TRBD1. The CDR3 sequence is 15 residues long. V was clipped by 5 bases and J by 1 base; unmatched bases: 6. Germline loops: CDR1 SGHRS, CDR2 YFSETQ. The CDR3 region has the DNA TGCGCCAGCAGAGAACCGACAGGGGGGAACACTGAAGCTTTCTTT. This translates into CASREPTGGNTEAFF. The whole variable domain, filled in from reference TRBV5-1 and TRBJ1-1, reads KAGVTQTPRYLIKTRGQQVTLSCSPISGHRSVSWYQQTPGQGLQFLFEYFSETQRNKGNFPGRFSGRQFSNSRSEMNVSTLELGDSALYLCASREPTGGNTEAFFGQGTRLTVV.

The CDR3 DNA reads as TGTGCCAGCAGCCGAGGACTCCACTTCACCGGGGAGCTGTTTTTT. It encodes CASSRGLHFTGELFF. The chain has TRBV14 and TRBJ2-2, with D perhaps matching TRBD2 (5 bases). This CDR3 is 15 amino acids long. V was shortened by 4 bases and J by 4 bases, with 13 bases between the two germline ends. Per germline, CDR1 SGHDN and CDR2 FVKESK.

The CDR3 DNA reads TGCGCCAGCAGTCAATCGGGACAGGTCCCTTGCTCCTACGAGCAGTACTTC. Its translation: CASSQSGQVPCSYEQYF. The chain employs TRBV23-1 and TRBJ2-7, with TRBD1 matching over 8 bases. TRBV23-1 is an ORF, with its function uncertain. V shed 0 bases and J 0 bases; nucleotides not matched to a gene: 7. This CDR3 contains 17 residues.

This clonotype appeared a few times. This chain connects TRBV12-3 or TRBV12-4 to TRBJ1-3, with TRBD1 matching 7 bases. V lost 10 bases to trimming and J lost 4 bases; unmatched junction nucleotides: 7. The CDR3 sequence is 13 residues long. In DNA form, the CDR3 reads TGTGCCATCCGCCAGACAGGGGGAAACACCATATATTTT. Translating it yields CAIRQTGGNTIYF.

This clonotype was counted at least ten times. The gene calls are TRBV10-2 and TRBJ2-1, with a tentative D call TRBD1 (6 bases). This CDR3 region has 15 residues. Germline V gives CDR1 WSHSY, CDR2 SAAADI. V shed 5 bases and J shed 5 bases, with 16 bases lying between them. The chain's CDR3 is CASSKLTGNHNEQFF. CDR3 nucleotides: TGCGCCAGCAGTAAATTAACAGGGAACCACAATGAGCAGTTCTTC.

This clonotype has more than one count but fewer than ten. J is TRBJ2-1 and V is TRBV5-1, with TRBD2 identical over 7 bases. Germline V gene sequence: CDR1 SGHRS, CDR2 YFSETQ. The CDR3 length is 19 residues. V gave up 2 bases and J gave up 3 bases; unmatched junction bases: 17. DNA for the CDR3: TGCGCCAGCAGCTTTGCCCCAACCGACAGACTAGCCGGCTACAATGAGCAGTTCTTC. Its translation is CASSFAPTDRLAGYNEQFF.

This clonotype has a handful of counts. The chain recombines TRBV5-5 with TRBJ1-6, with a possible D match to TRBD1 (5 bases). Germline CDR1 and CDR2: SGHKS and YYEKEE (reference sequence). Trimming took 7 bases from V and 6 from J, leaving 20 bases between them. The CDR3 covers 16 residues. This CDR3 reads CASSTPGAVGNSPLHF. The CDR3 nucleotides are TGTGCCAGCTCCACTCCCGGGGCCGTGGGTAATTCACCCCTCCACTTT.

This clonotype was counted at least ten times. CDR3 in amino acids: CSAPDAPGPSTDTQYF. The CDR3 coding sequence is TGCAGTGCTCCGGATGCCCCGGGGCCGAGCACAGATACGCAGTATTTT. This chain links TRBV20-1 with TRBJ2-3; D assignment may be TRBD1 or TRBD2 (5 bases each). CDR1 is DFQATT and CDR2 is SNEGSKA in the germline V gene (reference sequence). The CDR3 spans 16 residues. Trimming took off 5 bases at V and 0 bases at J, with 18 bases between the two ends.

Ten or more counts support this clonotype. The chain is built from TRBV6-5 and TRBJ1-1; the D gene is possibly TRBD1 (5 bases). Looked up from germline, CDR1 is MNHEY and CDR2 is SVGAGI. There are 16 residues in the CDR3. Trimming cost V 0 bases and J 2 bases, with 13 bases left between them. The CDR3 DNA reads TGTGCCAGCAGTTACTCGTTTGGACAATTTAACACTGAAGCTTTCTTT. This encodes CASSYSFGQFNTEAFF.

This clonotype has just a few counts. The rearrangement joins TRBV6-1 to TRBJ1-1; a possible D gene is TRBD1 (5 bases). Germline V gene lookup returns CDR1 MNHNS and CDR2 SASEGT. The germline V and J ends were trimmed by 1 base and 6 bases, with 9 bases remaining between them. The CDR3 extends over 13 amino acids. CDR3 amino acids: CASSEGGQAEAFF. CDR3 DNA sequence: TGTGCCAGCAGTGAAGGGGGCCAGGCTGAAGCTTTCTTT.

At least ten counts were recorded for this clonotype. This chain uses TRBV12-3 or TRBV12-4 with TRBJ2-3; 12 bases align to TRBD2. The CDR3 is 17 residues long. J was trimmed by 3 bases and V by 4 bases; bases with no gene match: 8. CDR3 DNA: TGTGCCAGCAGTTATGCTCTAGCGGGGGGGCGGACAGATACGCAGTATTTT. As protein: CASSYALAGGRTDTQYF.

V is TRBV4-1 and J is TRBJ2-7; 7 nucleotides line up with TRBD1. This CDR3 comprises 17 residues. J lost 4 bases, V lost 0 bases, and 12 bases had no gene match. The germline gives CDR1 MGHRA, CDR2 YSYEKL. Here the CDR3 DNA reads TGCGCCAGCAGCCAAGAGCCTGCGTTCGGGACAGCTTACGAGCAGTACTTC. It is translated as CASSQEPAFGTAYEQYF.

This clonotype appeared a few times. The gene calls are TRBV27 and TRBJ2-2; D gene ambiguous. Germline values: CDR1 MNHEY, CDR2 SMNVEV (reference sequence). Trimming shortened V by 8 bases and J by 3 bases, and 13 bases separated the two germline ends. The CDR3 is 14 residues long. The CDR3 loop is CASQGTRHTGELFF. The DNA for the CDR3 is TGTGCCAGCCAAGGAACGCGGCACACCGGGGAGCTGTTTTTT.

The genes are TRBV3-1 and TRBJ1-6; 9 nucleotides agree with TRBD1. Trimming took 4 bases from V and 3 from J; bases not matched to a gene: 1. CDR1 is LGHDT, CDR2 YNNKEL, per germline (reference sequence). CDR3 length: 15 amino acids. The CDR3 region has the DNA TGTGCCAGCAGCCTGGGACAGGGCTATAATTCACCCCTCCACTTT. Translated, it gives CASSLGQGYNSPLHF.

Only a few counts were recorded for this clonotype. The DNA of the CDR3 is TGTGCCAGCGCCAGGGGGGGGCCATCAGAGACCCAGTACTTC. Translation gives CASARGGPSETQYF. J is TRBJ2-5 and V is TRBV7-2, with D perhaps TRBD1 or TRBD2 (7 bases each). Trimming shortened V by 8 bases and J by 4 bases, and 17 bases separated the two germline ends. Germline-derived CDR1 and CDR2 are SGHTA and FQGNSA. CDR3 length: 14 amino acids.

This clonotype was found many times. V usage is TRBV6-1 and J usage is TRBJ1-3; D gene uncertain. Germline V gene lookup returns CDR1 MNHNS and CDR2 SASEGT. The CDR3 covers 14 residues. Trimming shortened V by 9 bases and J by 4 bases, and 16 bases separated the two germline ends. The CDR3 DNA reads TGTGCCAGTGAACCGGGTCGCTTGGGAAACACCATATATTTT. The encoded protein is CASEPGRLGNTIYF.

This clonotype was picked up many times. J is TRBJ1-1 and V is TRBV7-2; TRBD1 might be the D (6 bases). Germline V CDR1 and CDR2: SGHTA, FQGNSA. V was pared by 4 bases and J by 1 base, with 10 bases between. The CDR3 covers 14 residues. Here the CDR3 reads CASSSGQKNTEAFF. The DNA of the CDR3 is TGTGCCAGCAGCTCCGGACAGAAGAACACTGAAGCTTTCTTT.

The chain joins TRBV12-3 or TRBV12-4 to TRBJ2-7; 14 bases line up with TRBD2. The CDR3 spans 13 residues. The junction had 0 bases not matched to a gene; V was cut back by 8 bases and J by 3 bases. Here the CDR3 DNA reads TGTGCCAGCGGGACTAGCGGGAGCTACGAGCAGTACTTC. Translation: CASGTSGSYEQYF.

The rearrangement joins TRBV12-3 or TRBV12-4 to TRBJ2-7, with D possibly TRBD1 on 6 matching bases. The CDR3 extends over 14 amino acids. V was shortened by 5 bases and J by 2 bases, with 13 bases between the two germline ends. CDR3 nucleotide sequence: TGTGCCAGCAGTCCTACGGACAGTACCTACGAGCAGTACTTC. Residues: CASSPTDSTYEQYF.

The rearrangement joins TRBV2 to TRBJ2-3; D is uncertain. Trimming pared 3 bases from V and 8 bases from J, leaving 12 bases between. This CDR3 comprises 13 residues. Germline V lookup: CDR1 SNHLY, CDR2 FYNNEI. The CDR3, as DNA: TGTGCCAGCAGTGATTCTCCCCGCGGTACGCAGTATTTT. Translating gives CASSDSPRGTQYF.